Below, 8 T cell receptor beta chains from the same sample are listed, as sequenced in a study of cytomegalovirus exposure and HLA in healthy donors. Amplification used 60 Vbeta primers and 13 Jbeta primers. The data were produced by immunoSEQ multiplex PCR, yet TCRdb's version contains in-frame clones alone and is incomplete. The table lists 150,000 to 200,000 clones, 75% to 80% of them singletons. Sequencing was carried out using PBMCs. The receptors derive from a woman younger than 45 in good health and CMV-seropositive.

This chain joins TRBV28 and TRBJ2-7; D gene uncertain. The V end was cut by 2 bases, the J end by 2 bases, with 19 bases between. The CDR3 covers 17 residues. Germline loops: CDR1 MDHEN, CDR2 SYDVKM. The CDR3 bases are TGTGCCAGCAGTTTAATCTCCCGGGTGGTAGTCCCCTACGAGCAGTACTTC. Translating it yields CASSLISRVVVPYEQYF.

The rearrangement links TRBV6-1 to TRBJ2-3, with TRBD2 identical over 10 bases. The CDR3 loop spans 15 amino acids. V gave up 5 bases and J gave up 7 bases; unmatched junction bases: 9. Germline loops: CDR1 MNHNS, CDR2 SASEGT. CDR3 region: CASSPQGLARNTQYF. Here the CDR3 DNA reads TGTGCCAGCAGTCCACAGGGACTAGCGAGGAATACGCAGTATTTT.

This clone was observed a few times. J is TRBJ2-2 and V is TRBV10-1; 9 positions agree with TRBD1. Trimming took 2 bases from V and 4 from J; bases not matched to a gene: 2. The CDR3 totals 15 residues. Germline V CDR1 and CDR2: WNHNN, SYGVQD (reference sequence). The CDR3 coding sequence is TGCGCCAGCAGTGAGGGGACAGGGAGCACCGGGGAGCTGTTTTTT. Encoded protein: CASSEGTGSTGELFF.

Here the CDR3 DNA reads TGTGCCAGCAGCCGAGGGCTAGCCATAGCCTACGAGCAGTACTTC. It translates to CASSRGLAIAYEQYF. This chain uses TRBV7-9 with TRBJ2-7; possibly TRBD2 for D (5 bases). The CDR3 runs to 15 residues. The V end was cut by 5 bases, the J end by 2 bases, with 16 bases between. Germline V gene lookup returns CDR1 SEHNR and CDR2 FQNEAQ (reference sequence). The variable domain in full, with the rest retrieved from reference TRBV7-9 and TRBJ2-7, is DTGVSQNPRHKITKRGQNVTFRCDPISEHNRLYWYRQTLGQGPEFLTYFQNEAQLEKSRLLSDRFSAERPKGSFSTLEIQRTEQGDSAMYLCASSRGLAIAYEQYFGPGTRLTVT.

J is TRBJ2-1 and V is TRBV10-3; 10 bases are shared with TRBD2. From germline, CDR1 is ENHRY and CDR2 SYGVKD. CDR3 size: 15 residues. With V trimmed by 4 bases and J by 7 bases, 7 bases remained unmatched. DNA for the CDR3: TGTGCCATCAGTGTAAGCGGGGGGGCCGAAAATGAGCAGTTCTTC. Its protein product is CAISVSGGAENEQFF.

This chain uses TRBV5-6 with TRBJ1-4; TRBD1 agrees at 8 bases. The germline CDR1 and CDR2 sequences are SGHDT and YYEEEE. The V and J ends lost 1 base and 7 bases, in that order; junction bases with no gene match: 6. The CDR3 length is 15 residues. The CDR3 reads CASSLLGQEPEKLFF. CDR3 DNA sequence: TGTGCCAGCAGCTTGCTGGGACAGGAGCCTGAAAAACTGTTTTTT.

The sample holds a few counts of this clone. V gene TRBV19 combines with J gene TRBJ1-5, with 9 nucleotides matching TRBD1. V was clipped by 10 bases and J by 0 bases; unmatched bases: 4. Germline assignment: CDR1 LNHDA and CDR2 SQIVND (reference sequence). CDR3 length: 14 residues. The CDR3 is CATRDRDSNQPQHF. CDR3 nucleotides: TGTGCCACTAGGGACAGGGATAGCAATCAGCCCCAGCATTTT. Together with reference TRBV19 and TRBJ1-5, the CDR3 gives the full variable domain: DGGITQSPKYLFRKEGQNVTLSCEQNLNHDAMYWYRQDPGQGLRLIYYSQIVNDFQKGDIAEGYSVSREKKESFPLTVTSAQKNPTAFYLCATRDRDSNQPQHFGDGTRLSIL.

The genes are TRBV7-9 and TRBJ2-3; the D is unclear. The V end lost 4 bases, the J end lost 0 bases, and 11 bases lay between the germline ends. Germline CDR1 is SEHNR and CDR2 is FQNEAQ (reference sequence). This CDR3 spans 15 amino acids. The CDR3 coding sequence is TGTGCCAGCAGCTATCGCGATAGCAGCACAGATACGCAGTATTTT. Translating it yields CASSYRDSSTDTQYF.